This TCR beta chain was documented in a study of T-cell reconstitution after alpha-beta-depleted transplantation in children. The junction had 7 bases not matched to a gene; V was cut back by 1 base and J by 4 bases. Germline lookup yields CDR1 SGHRS and CDR2 YFSETQ. There are 15 residues in the CDR3. Molecular barcoding with unique molecular identifiers was used for the TCRbeta library. Each CDR3 protein gets one entry after TCRdb re-called the PCR reads with MiXCR. In the table there are some 500,000 distinct CDR3 sequences, about 18% of which are singletons. This clonotype was seen a few times. This clonotype was obtained from a human donor who donated a stem cell graft to a child with acute lymphoblastic leukemia. Material: PBMCs from the stem cell graft donor, obtained from the stem cell graft. This sequence joins TRBV5-1 and TRBJ1-1, with 7 bases matching TRBD1. The CDR3 coding sequence is TGCGCCAGCAGCTTGATGCGACAGGGAAGCACTGAAGCTTTCTTT. Protein sequence: CASSLMRQGSTEAFF.